This is a list of T cell receptor beta chains from one sample in a study of T cells after yellow fever vaccination. TCRdb redid the calling of the 5' RACE reads with MiXCR, one entry per CDR3 protein. The sample has some 300,000 distinct CDR3 sequences, 8.1% seen once. The material sequenced was PBMCs, taken 35 to 50 days after the first yellow fever vaccination. The receptors stem from a man younger than 30 who received the YFV17D yellow fever vaccine. CDR3s leave out the opening cysteine and the closing phenylalanine or tryptophan.

len	v_gene	j_gene	CDR3aa
13	TRBV10-3	TRBJ2-1	AIQESGSSYNEQF
13	TRBV4-3	TRBJ1-4	ASSYDSPSTEKLF
14	TRBV20-1	TRBJ2-7	SARDLLGIKFYEQY
13	TRBV18	TRBJ1-2	ASSPTVSEANGCT
12	TRBV14	TRBJ2-1	ASSSGEGYGEQF
10	TRBV20-1	TRBJ1-2	SARGTVLGYT
10	TRBV19	TRBJ2-2	ASKALTGELF
13	TRBV7-9	TRBJ2-5	ASSWDFEGLQTQY
12	TRBV27	TRBJ2-3	ASSLAWAADTQY
12	TRBV13	TRBJ2-7	ASSPTLGVYEQY
12	TRBV12-3/TRBV12-4	TRBJ2-7	ASSSQGTLYEQY
15	TRBV19	TRBJ1-1	ASSIDLSGTGNTEAF
14	TRBV5-1	TRBJ2-3	ASSLGLVRIADTQY
14	TRBV20-1	TRBJ2-1	SAPSGGGVSYNEQF
14	TRBV4-3	TRBJ2-5	ASSQVSSGGGETQY
11	TRBV7-3	TRBJ2-1	ASSTRQGGEQF
11	TRBV27	TRBJ1-1	ASSLNFLTEAF
14	TRBV4-1	TRBJ2-5	ASSQPRDGRRETQY
13	TRBV6-1	TRBJ2-4	ASRARGSAKNIQY
13	TRBV4-2	TRBJ2-5	ASSPRVFARGTQY
9	TRBV5-6	TRBJ1-1	ASSWEGRAF
12	TRBV7-2	TRBJ2-3	ASSPNGRTDTQY
14	TRBV20-1	TRBJ2-3	CAPQILAGGTDTQY
11	TRBV29-1	TRBJ2-1	SVLLSSYNEQF
12	TRBV6-1	TRBJ2-3	ASSGGAFTDTQY
12	TRBV2	TRBJ2-5	ASSENPYQETQY
11	TRBV6-2/TRBV6-3	TRBJ1-1	ASSYSKWVEAF
15	TRBV4-1	TRBJ2-5	ASSQTPGAGYGETQY
9	TRBV9	TRBJ2-5	ASSGRGTQY
11	TRBV29-1	TRBJ1-1	SVCGRMNTEAF
14	TRBV7-2	TRBJ2-3	ASSLGLAGVIDTQY
13	TRBV5-1	TRBJ2-3	ASSLGGAPTDTQY
14	TRBV27	TRBJ2-4	ASSFRGLGTKNIQY
12	TRBV20-1	TRBJ2-5	SARVPQGVETQY
14	TRBV9	TRBJ2-2	ASSALAGGGAGELF
12	TRBV18	TRBJ2-7	ASSRDRSLREQY
14	TRBV6-2/TRBV6-3	TRBJ2-5	ATSQLRGRDQETQY
11	TRBV20-1	TRBJ2-2	SARQGPTGELF
12	TRBV10-2	TRBJ1-2	ASSDFGDNYGYT
13	TRBV7-2	TRBJ2-1	ASSLGGNAYNEQF